The T cell receptor beta chain under discussion was sequenced for a study of CD8 T cells in Susac syndrome. V was trimmed by 1 base and J by 0 bases, leaving 4 bases between them. This CDR3 spans 14 amino acids. Germline loops: CDR1 LNHNV, CDR2 YYDKDF (reference sequence). From blood CD8+ and CD4+ T cells, the TCR beta chain was sequenced. TEMRA cells were enriched by FACS, and CD4+ and CD8+ T cells were negatively isolated. With random hexamers, about 0.45 to 1 ug RNA was reverse transcribed. Amplification of TCR beta CDR3 used immunoSEQ multiplex PCR across 54 Vbeta and 13 Jbeta. TCRdb itself ran the immunoSEQ multiplex PCR reads through MiXCR, one entry per CDR3 protein. The sample includes about 180,000 distinct CDR3 sequences, 90% to 95% of them seen just once.

Material: CD8+ T cells from PBMCs. This TCR came from a human donor with multiple sclerosis. The J gene is TRBJ2-1, the V gene TRBV15; D is unclear. CDR3 sequence (DNA): TGTGCCACCAGCAGAGCGGGCTCCTACAATGAGCAGTTCTTC. This gives the protein CATSRAGSYNEQFF.